This passage covers 21 T cell receptor beta chains from one sample sequenced in a study of control samples from healthy donors and cancer patients (dated by TCRdb to the early 2020s). The library was built by means of the immunoSEQ multiplex PCR assay. TCRdb re-hosts the immuneACCESS table, in-frame sequences only. Its copies lack some clones; in the studies checked, an unresolved V gene accounts for under half of them, and the cause for the rest is not known. The sample records some 94,000 clones, about 88% of which are singletons. The ten largest clonotypes hold about 10% of the sample. The sample consisted of PBMCs. The receptors come from a woman aged 45-59 years with colorectal cancer.

This clone was seen just once. The chain couples TRBV3-1 (or the pseudogene TRBV3-2) to TRBJ1-5; maybe TRBD1 (6 bases). The CDR3 runs to 13 residues. Germline-derived CDR1 and CDR2 are LGHDT and YNNKEL (reference sequence). Trimming took 3 bases from V and 5 from J, leaving 8 bases between them. The CDR3 DNA is TGTGCCAGCAGCCACAGGGGTTATCAGCCCCAGCATTTT. As protein: CASSHRGYQPQHF.

In its sample, this clone was seen once. The gene calls are TRBV18 and TRBJ2-1, with 12 bases identical to TRBD2. Germline CDR1 is KGHSH and CDR2 is LQKENI. CDR3 length equals 16 residues. The ends lost 3 bases at V and 8 bases at J; junction bases unmatched: 8. The CDR3 bases are TGTGCCAGCTCACCTACACTAGCGGGGGGCCCCGATGAGCAGTTCTTC. Amino acid sequence: CASSPTLAGGPDEQFF. Variable domain in full (rest from reference TRBV18 and TRBJ2-1): NAGVMQNPRHLVRRRGQEARLRCSPMKGHSHVYWYRQLPEEGLKFMVYLQKENIIDESGMPKERFSAEFPKEGPSILRIQQVVRGDSAAYFCASSPTLAGGPDEQFFGPGTRLTVL.

This rearrangement joins TRBV10-1 to TRBJ2-4; maybe TRBD1 (8 bases). The germline gives CDR1 WNHNN, CDR2 SYGVQD (reference sequence). V dropped 2 bases and J dropped 9 bases, with 20 bases sitting between them. The CDR3 has 16 residues. In nucleotides, the CDR3 is TGCGCCAGCAGTGAGGCGGGGGACAGGCTTGGGGGCATTCAGTACTTC. Residues: CASSEAGDRLGGIQYF.

The chain carries TRBV6-1 and TRBJ2-5; 8 positions match TRBD1. Germline V lookup: CDR1 MNHNS, CDR2 SASEGT. CDR3 length: 14 amino acids. V lost 10 bases, J lost 1 base, and 8 bases stayed unmatched. The DNA for the CDR3 is TGTGCCACCGACAGGGGACGACTCCAAGAGACCCAGTACTTC. This translates into CATDRGRLQETQYF.

The chain has TRBV24-1 and TRBJ2-1, with D possibly matching TRBD1 (6 bases). Germline V gene sequence: CDR1 KGHDR, CDR2 SFDVKD. CDR3 length: 16 amino acids. V shed 3 bases and J shed 5 bases, with 16 bases lying between them. The CDR3 spells CATSDGRQGLHNEQFF. DNA of the CDR3: TGTGCCACCAGTGATGGAAGGCAGGGGCTACACAATGAGCAGTTCTTC.

This chain links TRBV7-8 with TRBJ1-5, with D perhaps matching TRBD1 (6 bases). Germline loops: CDR1 SGHVS, CDR2 FQNEAQ. Trimming took off 5 bases at V and 1 base at J, with 15 bases between the two ends. There are 16 residues in the CDR3. CDR3 loop: CASSPSVGGSNQPQHF. In nucleotides, the CDR3 is TGTGCCAGCAGCCCAAGCGTAGGGGGGAGCAATCAGCCCCAGCATTTT.

V gene TRBV3-1 (or the pseudogene TRBV3-2) combines with J gene TRBJ2-3, with D unresolved. The CDR3 is 15 amino acids. Trimming pared 4 bases from V and 1 base from J, leaving 12 bases between. Germline V gene data show CDR1 as LGHDT and CDR2 as YNNKEL (reference sequence). The CDR3 DNA sequence: TGTGCCAGCAGCCCTAGGGCCTGGCGCACAGATACGCAGTATTTT. Translating it yields CASSPRAWRTDTQYF.

V is TRBV27 and J is TRBJ1-1; a possible D gene is TRBD1 (6 bases). The CDR3 covers 13 residues. The V end was cut by 0 bases, the J end by 11 bases, with 13 bases between. Germline CDR1 is MNHEY and CDR2 is SMNVEV (reference sequence). DNA of the CDR3: TGTGCCAGCAGTTTATCTGGGGGCCCACGGGCTTTCTTT. Residues: CASSLSGGPRAFF.

The chain has TRBV6-5 and TRBJ1-1; no firm D call. This CDR3 has 13 residues. CDR1 and CDR2 (germline): MNHEY, SVGAGI. Trimming shortened V by 6 bases and J by 1 base, and 9 bases separated the two germline ends. CDR3 in DNA: TGTGCCAGCAGATTGGGCCAGAACACTGAAGCTTTCTTT. Translated: CASRLGQNTEAFF.

The chain joins TRBV6-4 to TRBJ2-2, with TRBD1 matching 9 bases. V dropped 3 bases and J dropped 4; count of bases not matched to a gene: 3. The CDR3 covers 15 residues. Germline V gene data show CDR1 as MRHNA and CDR2 as SNTAGT. CDR3 in amino acids: CASSEQGAGTGELFF. The CDR3 bases are TGTGCCAGCAGTGAACAGGGGGCAGGCACCGGGGAGCTGTTTTTT.

The rearrangement uses TRBV6-6 and TRBJ1-1, with a tentative D call TRBD1 (5 bases). In germline, CDR1 is MNHNY, CDR2 SVGAGI (reference sequence). The CDR3 spans 15 residues. The germline V and J ends were trimmed by 5 bases and 1 base, with 14 bases remaining between them. CDR3 bases: TGTGCCAGCAGTGTTACGGGACGGTCGAACACTGAAGCTTTCTTT. Its protein is CASSVTGRSNTEAFF.

The chain recombines TRBV6-2 or TRBV6-3 with TRBJ1-2; TRBD1 might be the D (5 bases). CDR3 size: 13 residues. V shed 6 bases and J shed 5 bases, with 13 bases lying between them. CDR1 is MNHEY and CDR2 is SVGEGT in the germline V gene. The CDR3 loop reads CASSTPGVYGYTF. In DNA, the CDR3 is TGTGCCAGCAGCACCCCGGGGGTTTATGGCTACACCTTC.

The V call is TRBV5-3, the J call TRBJ2-5; D gene unclear. TRBV5-3 falls under the ORF class, with uncertain function. Trimming cost V 4 bases and J 5 bases, with 12 bases left between them. The CDR3 consists of 13 residues. CDR3 in DNA: TGTGCCAGAAGCGTCGCAGGTCACGAGACCCAGTACTTC. It encodes CARSVAGHETQYF.

This clone was counted a single time. V usage is TRBV30 and J usage is TRBJ2-5; D is possibly TRBD1 or TRBD2 (6 bases each). This CDR3 is 11 amino acids long. CDR1 and CDR2 from the germline V gene are GTSNPN and SVGIG (reference sequence). Trimming took 8 bases from V and 6 from J, leaving 13 bases between them. The CDR3 DNA sequence: TGTGCCCAAGGGGGGTCGAAGACCCAGTACTTC. Translated: CAQGGSKTQYF.

The genes are TRBV7-2 and TRBJ1-2; D might be TRBD1 (6 bases). The germline V gene encodes CDR1 SGHTA and CDR2 FQGNSA. The V end was cut by 2 bases, the J end by 6 bases, with 19 bases between. CDR3 length equals 16 residues. The CDR3 reads CASSLSRDKGGNGYTF. The CDR3 DNA follows: TGTGCCAGCAGCTTAAGTAGGGACAAGGGTGGAAATGGCTACACCTTC.

This chain links TRBV27 with TRBJ1-1, with D possibly being TRBD1 (5 bases). This CDR3 is 13 amino acids long. Germline CDR1 is MNHEY and CDR2 is SMNVEV (reference sequence). V was pared by 5 bases and J by 5 bases, with 12 bases between. The CDR3: CASSPRGGTEAFF. CDR3 nucleotide sequence: TGTGCCAGCAGTCCCCGCGGGGGGACTGAAGCTTTCTTT.

This sequence joins TRBV30 and TRBJ1-5; 7 bases line up with TRBD1. Looked up from germline, CDR1 is GTSNPN and CDR2 is SVGIG (reference sequence). This CDR3 is built from 14 residues. The trim removed 2 bases at V and 4 bases at J, leaving 5 bases unmatched. The CDR3 nucleotides are TGTGCCTGGAGTCGGACAGGCCTAAATCAGCCCCAGCATTTT. This sequence encodes CAWSRTGLNQPQHF.

The rearrangement links TRBV4-3 to TRBJ1-5, with TRBD1 identical over 7 bases. Germline V gene lookup returns CDR1 LGHNA and CDR2 YSLEER. Trimming at V came to 4 bases and at J to 0 bases, leaving 6 bases not matched to a gene. The CDR3 loop spans 16 amino acids. The CDR3 DNA follows: TGCGCCAGCAGCCGAAACCGGGACAGTAGCAATCAGCCCCAGCATTTT. Translation gives CASSRNRDSSNQPQHF.

This chain uses TRBV3-1 (or the pseudogene TRBV3-2) with TRBJ2-2; D is ambiguous. Deletions cut 3 bases from V and 4 bases from J, with 9 bases between. This CDR3 spans 14 amino acids. Looked up from germline, CDR1 is LGHDT and CDR2 is YNNKEL (reference sequence). CDR3 protein: CASSHQARTGELFF. CDR3 coding DNA: TGTGCCAGCAGCCACCAGGCTCGCACCGGGGAGCTGTTTTTT.

V usage is TRBV19 and J usage is TRBJ1-2; no clear D. V shed 0 bases and J shed 1 base, with 12 bases lying between them. This CDR3 spans 16 amino acids. Germline V lookup: CDR1 LNHDA, CDR2 SQIVND (reference sequence). DNA for the CDR3: TGTGCCAGTAGTATAGATCTGCGTGGAATTAACTATGGCTACACCTTC. It specifies CASSIDLRGINYGYTF.

This rearrangement joins TRBV7-9 to TRBJ1-1, with 8 nucleotides matching TRBD1. The junction had 3 bases not matched to a gene; V was cut back by 4 bases and J by 8 bases. CDR1 SEHNR and CDR2 FQNEAQ come from the germline V gene (reference sequence). There are 12 residues in the CDR3. The CDR3 here is CASSSTGGEAFF. The CDR3 nucleotides are TGTGCCAGCAGCTCTACAGGGGGAGAAGCTTTCTTT. The variable domain in full, with the rest retrieved from reference TRBV7-9 and TRBJ1-1, is DTGVSQNPRHKITKRGQNVTFRCDPISEHNRLYWYRQTLGQGPEFLTYFQNEAQLEKSRLLSDRFSAERPKGSFSTLEIQRTEQGDSAMYLCASSSTGGEAFFGQGTRLTVV.